The 20 T cell receptor beta chains listed next were all sequenced from one sample in a study of OX40 agonist ivuxolimab in advanced cancers. Libraries were prepared through the immunoSEQ multiplex PCR assay. The table was pulled from immuneACCESS by TCRdb, which kept in-frame rearrangements only. Such tables lose some clones; where checked, under half of the loss comes from unresolved V genes, and the rest has no known cause. The sample has approximately 66,000 clones on record, around 88% of them singletons. The ten largest clones take up just over 0.55% of the sample. Sequencing was performed on CD4+ or CD8+ T cells sorted from blood, taken in a trial of the OX40 agonist ivuxolimab. These receptors were taken from an adult with an advanced solid tumor such as melanoma, head and neck, liver or kidney cancer.

V usage is TRBV5-4 and J usage is TRBJ2-5; possible D gene TRBD1, 6 bases. The CDR3 length is 15 residues. The germline V gene has CDR1 SGHNT and CDR2 YYREEE (reference sequence). V was trimmed by 3 bases and J by 5 bases, leaving 17 bases between them. The CDR3 loop is CASSSGRQGMETQYF. CDR3 coding DNA: TGTGCCAGCAGCTCCGGGCGCCAGGGGATGGAGACCCAGTACTTC.

V usage is TRBV7-8 and J usage is TRBJ2-7, with TRBD1 identical over 8 bases. The V gene's germline CDR1 is SGHVS and CDR2 FQNEAQ. With V trimmed by 1 base and J by 6 bases, 11 bases remained unmatched. The CDR3 totals 16 residues. The DNA for the CDR3 is TGTGCCAGCAGCTTAGACCCCGGGACAGGACTTCGCGAGCAGTACTTC. Its protein product is CASSLDPGTGLREQYF.

The chain is built from TRBV28 and TRBJ2-6; D is possibly TRBD2 (5 bases). The V end lost 8 bases, the J end lost 1 base, and 15 bases lay between the germline ends. This CDR3 comprises 16 residues. Germline V gene lookup returns CDR1 MDHEN and CDR2 SYDVKM. This chain's CDR3 is CASEAGGISGANVLTF. The CDR3 nucleotides read TGTGCCAGCGAAGCCGGAGGAATTTCTGGGGCCAACGTCCTGACTTTC.

The V call is TRBV19, the J call TRBJ2-1; D possibly matches TRBD1 or TRBD2 (6 bases each). Trimming took off 7 bases at V and 0 bases at J, with 13 bases between the two ends. The CDR3 length is 15 residues. The germline V gene encodes CDR1 LNHDA and CDR2 SQIVND (reference sequence). In DNA, the CDR3 is TGTGCCAGTACCCGAAGGGGGGCCTCCTACAATGAGCAGTTCTTC. Translated, it gives CASTRRGASYNEQFF.

Notes on this clone: Other DNA sequences from this sample encode an identical CDR3 as well. The CDR3: CAWGRGDTQYF. In DNA form, the CDR3 reads TGTGCCTGGGGGAGGGGAGATACGCAGTATTTT. The chain couples TRBV30 to TRBJ2-3, with 7 positions matching TRBD2. The CDR3 is made up of 11 amino acids. CDR1 and CDR2 from the germline V gene are GTSNPN and SVGIG (reference sequence). Trimming took 5 bases from V and 5 from J; bases not matched to a gene: 1. Combining the CDR3 with reference TRBV30 and TRBJ2-3 gives the whole variable domain SQTIHQWPATLVQPVGSPLSLECTVEGTSNPNLYWYRQAAGRGLQLLFYSVGIGQISSEVPQNLSASRPQDRQFILSSKKLLLSDSGFYLCAWGRGDTQYFGPGTRLTVL.

The chain links TRBV28 to TRBJ1-1; D perhaps matches TRBD1 (6 bases). CDR3 length equals 15 residues. Germline CDR1 is MDHEN and CDR2 is SYDVKM. V lost 9 bases to trimming and J lost 2 bases, with 19 bases between them. This CDR3 is CASISLGQINTEAFF. The CDR3 nucleotides read TGTGCCAGTATTTCCCTCGGACAGATCAACACTGAAGCTTTCTTT. Based on the CDR3 plus reference TRBV28 and TRBJ1-1, the full variable domain is DVKVTQSSRYLVKRTGEKVFLECVQDMDHENMFWYRQDPGLGLRLIYFSYDVKMKEKGDIPEGYSVSREKKERFSLILESASTNQTSMYLCASISLGQINTEAFFGQGTRLTVV.

This chain links TRBV5-1 with TRBJ1-6; TRBD1 matches at 9 bases. V lost 5 bases, J lost 11 bases, and 8 bases stayed unmatched. Germline lookup yields CDR1 SGHRS and CDR2 YFSETQ. This CDR3 is 14 amino acids long. CDR3 region: CASRNSTGGTPLHF. The CDR3 nucleotides are TGCGCCAGCAGAAATTCGACAGGGGGTACACCCCTCCACTTT.

This chain uses TRBV11-2 with TRBJ2-1; TRBD2 aligns across 10 bases. CDR3 length: 16 residues. CDR1 and CDR2 (germline): SGHAT, FQNNGV. V gave up 6 bases and J gave up 7 bases; unmatched junction bases: 12. This CDR3 reads CASSFLTSGATNEQFF. As DNA, the CDR3 is TGTGCCAGCAGTTTCCTAACTAGCGGGGCAACGAATGAGCAGTTCTTC.

This chain connects TRBV5-8 to TRBJ2-5; D ambiguous. The germline V gene has CDR1 SGHTS and CDR2 YDEGEE. The germline V and J ends were trimmed by 3 bases and 1 base, with 10 bases remaining between them. The CDR3 is 14 residues long. The CDR3 sequence is CASSYLWGQETQYF. CDR3 nucleotides: TGTGCCAGCAGCTATTTGTGGGGCCAAGAGACCCAGTACTTC.

The chain has TRBV5-7 and TRBJ2-7; 7 nucleotides agree with TRBD1. TRBV5-7 is marked as an open reading frame, function uncertain. This CDR3 is 14 amino acids long. V lost 4 bases and J lost 0; bases outside the gene matches: 4. In DNA form, the CDR3 reads TGTGCCAGCAGCCAACGACAGGGCTCCTACGAGCAGTACTTC. Protein sequence: CASSQRQGSYEQYF.

The chain recombines TRBV6-4 with TRBJ2-5; 7 bases fit TRBD1. V lost 2 bases and J lost 4; bases outside the gene matches: 4. The germline V gene has CDR1 MRHNA and CDR2 SNTAGT. This CDR3 has 14 amino acids. Here the CDR3 DNA reads TGTGCCAGCAGTGACGAGGGGGCCGGAGAGACCCAGTACTTC. Amino acids: CASSDEGAGETQYF.

J is TRBJ2-7 and V is TRBV6-5; tentative D call: TRBD1 (6 bases). V was cut by 7 bases and J by 0 bases, with 13 bases left in between. The length of the CDR3 is 14 residues. Germline V gene lookup returns CDR1 MNHEY and CDR2 SVGAGI. The CDR3 loop reads CASKTTTGSYEQYF. As DNA, the CDR3 is TGTGCCAGCAAGACAACGACAGGCTCCTACGAGCAGTACTTC.

The V call is TRBV7-2, the J call TRBJ1-3; no clear D gene. V was pared by 1 base and J by 0 bases, with 10 bases between. CDR1 and CDR2 from the germline V gene are SGHTA and FQGNSA. CDR3 length: 16 residues. DNA of the CDR3: TGTGCCAGCAGCTTAGGTCGCGCCAGCTCTGGAAACACCATATATTTT. Translated, it gives CASSLGRASSGNTIYF.

The chain carries TRBV28 and TRBJ2-2, with TRBD1 identical over 7 bases. Germline CDR1 reads MDHEN; CDR2 reads SYDVKM. The CDR3 extends over 14 amino acids. The V gene end was trimmed by 6 bases and the J gene end by 6 bases; junction bases not matched to a gene: 7. The CDR3 here is CASRPTGSSGELFF. The CDR3 bases are TGTGCCAGCAGGCCGACAGGGTCATCCGGGGAGCTGTTTTTT. Full variable domain (remainder filled in from reference TRBV28 and TRBJ2-2): DVKVTQSSRYLVKRTGEKVFLECVQDMDHENMFWYRQDPGLGLRLIYFSYDVKMKEKGDIPEGYSVSREKKERFSLILESASTNQTSMYLCASRPTGSSGELFFGEGSRLTVL.

The V and J genes are TRBV10-1 and TRBJ1-2; the match to TRBD1 covers 7 bases. CDR3 size: 13 residues. Trimming took 4 bases from V and 7 from J; bases not matched to a gene: 6. CDR1 is WNHNN, CDR2 SYGVQD, per germline (reference sequence). In nucleotides, the CDR3 is TGCGCCAGCAGTGCGACAGGGAGAGGTGGCTACACCTTC. It codes for CASSATGRGGYTF.

V usage is TRBV5-1 and J usage is TRBJ2-3; possibly TRBD1 or TRBD2 for D (5 bases each). Germline assignment: CDR1 SGHRS and CDR2 YFSETQ. The CDR3 loop spans 14 amino acids. Trimming pared 3 bases from V and 5 bases from J, leaving 13 bases between. For the CDR3, the DNA is TGCGCCAGCAGCTCTGGCGTTGGGGGAGATACGCAGTATTTT. This encodes CASSSGVGGDTQYF.

This clone was detected only once. This chain uses TRBV10-2 with TRBJ2-3; no clear D. The V end lost 3 bases, the J end lost 2 bases, and 12 bases lay between the germline ends. CDR3 length equals 15 residues. Germline CDR1 WSHSY, CDR2 SAAADI. The CDR3 DNA reads as TGCGCCAGCAGTGACCCTTCTAAGTCCACAGATACGCAGTATTTT. It codes for CASSDPSKSTDTQYF.

The V and J genes are TRBV6-5 and TRBJ1-2; a possible D gene is TRBD1 (6 bases). CDR1 is MNHEY, CDR2 SVGAGI, per germline. V lost 6 bases and J 4 bases, leaving 15 bases between the germline ends. The CDR3 is 14 residues long. The CDR3 is CASSPGGGSYGYTF. For the CDR3, the DNA is TGTGCCAGCAGCCCCGGGGGGGGCAGCTATGGCTACACCTTC.

The V gene is TRBV15, the J gene TRBJ1-1; D possibly corresponds to TRBD1 (6 bases). Germline CDR1 is LNHNV and CDR2 is YYDKDF (reference sequence). Trimming left V 3 bases short and J 5 bases short, with 13 bases between. This CDR3 spans 14 amino acids. Here the CDR3 DNA reads TGTGCCACCAGCAGGTTACAGGGTGGGACTGAAGCTTTCTTT. It codes for CATSRLQGGTEAFF.

For the CDR3, the DNA is TGTGCCAGCAGCTTAGACCGGTTGTTGGACACTGAAGCTTTCTTT. It codes for CASSLDRLLDTEAFF. The chain recombines TRBV7-9 with TRBJ1-1; D not resolved. Trimming shortened V by 1 base and J by 3 bases, and 12 bases separated the two germline ends. Germline V lookup: CDR1 SEHNR, CDR2 FQNEAQ (reference sequence). The CDR3 is 15 amino acids.